This TCR beta chain was sequenced in a study of blood T cell repertoires in COVID-19. Study-wide background: Samples representing acute and convalescent COVID-19 were sourced from the United States, Italy and Spain.

V was pared by 6 bases and J by 8 bases, with 9 bases of the junction left unmatched. CDR3 length: 13 residues. Germline V lookup: CDR1 SNHLY, CDR2 FYNNEI. Original analysis: How many nucleated cells were present was estimated from reference gene primer amplification. The method was immunoSEQ multiplex PCR; TCRdb's version includes in-frame clones alone and lacks a portion of them. V, J and clone size are taken as reported in that table, and D and trimming were inferred from the DNA itself. The sample consists of some 31,000 clones, 85% of them appearing once. What was sequenced was peripheral blood. The V and J genes are TRBV2 and TRBJ1-1; 7 nucleotides align to TRBD1. The origin of this receptor is an older man with active COVID-19. This chain's CDR3 is CASSRQGSREAFF. The CDR3 DNA is TGTGCCAGCAGCCGACAGGGTAGTAGGGAAGCTTTCTTT. The variable domain in full, completed from reference TRBV2 and TRBJ1-1, reads EPEVTQTPSHQVTQMGQEVILRCVPISNHLYFYWYRQILGQKVEFLVSFYNNEISEKSEIFDDQFSVERPDGSNFTLKIRSTKLEDSAMYFCASSRQGSREAFFGQGTRLTVV.